Listed below are T cell receptor beta chains from one sample, sequenced in a study of regulatory T cells in long-lasting Graves disease. TCRdb fed the multiplex PCR reads into MiXCR, producing one record per CDR3 protein. Here the sample spans roughly 490,000 distinct CDR3 sequences, roughly 22% being singletons. The sample in question was peripheral blood mononuclear cells (PBMCs), obtained when the disease was refractory, from a patient treated with antithyroid drugs. The origin of the receptors is a female donor with Graves disease. CDR3s include the opening cysteine and the closing phenylalanine or tryptophan. D genes are given only for firm matches. Clone size is stated in some rows and not others, as once, few, many or a class when expanded.

J,V,size,D,CDR3,DNA
TRBJ2-5,TRBV7-4,many,-,CASSFGDSRQETQYF,TGTGCCAGCAGCTTCGGGGATTCGAGGCAAGAGACCCAGTACTTC
TRBJ1-5,TRBV20-1,-,TRBD1,CSARGGTGGYQPQHF,TGCAGTGCTAGGGGGGGGACAGGGGGGTATCAGCCCCAGCATTTT
TRBJ2-7,TRBV24-1,few,-,CATSDLWDYEQYF,TGTGCCACCAGTGATTTGTGGGACTACGAGCAGTACTTC
TRBJ1-4,TRBV6-1,few,TRBD1,CASTSQGAGEKLFF,TGTGCCAGCACCTCACAGGGGGCGGGTGAAAAACTGTTTTTT
TRBJ2-3,TRBV7-2,few,-,CASSLDLRSGRDTQYF,TGTGCCAGCAGCTTAGACCTCCGGTCGGGGAGGGATACGCAGTATTTT
TRBJ1-2,TRBV25-1,-,-,CASSARAGYTF,TGTGCCAGCAGTGCCAGGGCTGGCTACACCTTC
TRBJ1-5,TRBV3-1,-,-,CASSQDLTAQPQHF,TGTGCCAGCAGCCAAGATTTGACAGCCCAGCCCCAGCATTTT
TRBJ1-5,TRBV28,many,-,CASSLVHQPQHF,TGTGCCAGCAGTTTGGTCCATCAGCCCCAGCATTTT
TRBJ2-5,TRBV6-1,-,-,CASSADRGQETQYF,TGTGCCAGCAGTGCGGATAGAGGGCAAGAGACCCAGTACTTC
TRBJ2-2,TRBV12-3/TRBV12-4,-,-,CASSAGTLNTGELFF,TGTGCCAGCAGTGCCGGGACTCTAAACACCGGGGAGCTGTTTTTT
TRBJ2-7,TRBV28,many,-,CATLTNQGNTITDEQYF,TGTGCCACTCTCACCAACCAGGGAAACACAATAACTGACGAGCAGTACTTC
TRBJ2-5,TRBV6-1,many,-,CASSMLGRQALMETQYF,TGTGCCAGCAGTATGTTGGGGAGGCAAGCCCTCATGGAGACCCAGTACTTC
TRBJ1-4,TRBV7-9,many,TRBD1,CASSLTGREKLFF,TGTGCCAGCAGCTTGACAGGGAGAGAAAAACTGTTTTTT
TRBJ2-7,TRBV5-1,-,TRBD2,CASSLATSGLTTMSYEQYF,TGCGCCAGCAGCTTGGCCACTAGCGGGCTCACTACTATGTCCTACGAGCAGTACTTC
TRBJ2-5,TRBV20-1,-,TRBD1,CSASRGQPQEAQYF,TGCAGTGCGAGCCGGGGACAGCCCCAAGAGGCCCAGTACTTC
TRBJ2-7,TRBV20-1,few,-,CSARAVGTPYEQYF,TGCAGTGCTAGAGCGGTGGGAACTCCCTACGAGCAGTACTTC
TRBJ1-4,TRBV4-1,few,-,CASSQSVTNEKLFF,TGCGCCAGCAGCCAATCCGTGACTAATGAAAAACTGTTTTTT
TRBJ1-2,TRBV14,-,-,CASSQGLIERRGYTF,TGTGCCAGCAGCCAAGGTCTCATCGAGCGGAGGGGCTACACCTTC
TRBJ2-4,TRBV28,many,TRBD1,CASTPRKRDRDRGIQYF,TGTGCCAGCACCCCTCGGAAAAGGGACAGGGATCGAGGCATTCAGTACTTC
TRBJ2-7,TRBV11-1,-,-,CASSGLRTQGSHTYEQYF,TGTGCCAGCAGCGGACTTCGGACACAGGGATCCCACACCTACGAGCAGTACTTC
TRBJ2-5,TRBV13,few,TRBD2,CASSPGRREGGETQYF,TGCGCCAGCAGCCCCGGGCGGCGGGAGGGGGGAGAGACCCAGTACTTC
TRBJ1-5,TRBV24-1,-,-,CATSDSGEPQHF,TGTGCCACCAGTGATTCAGGAGAGCCCCAGCATTTT
TRBJ1-2,TRBV12-3/TRBV12-4,many,TRBD1,CASKPTGGYNYGYTF,TGTGCCAGCAAGCCTACAGGGGGCTATAACTATGGCTACACCTTC
TRBJ1-1,TRBV12-3/TRBV12-4,-,-,CASTRTAGDTEAFF,TGTGCCAGCACCCGAACCGCAGGGGACACTGAAGCTTTCTTT
TRBJ1-6,TRBV18,-,-,CASSPPLDSPLHF,TGTGCCAGCTCACCACCGTTGGATTCACCCCTCCACTTT
TRBJ2-3,TRBV4-1,-,TRBD2,CASSQGPAGETTDTQYF,TGCGCCAGCAGCCAAGGCCCCGCGGGGGAGACCACAGATACGCAGTATTTT
TRBJ2-2,TRBV9,-,-,CASSQDLHPMLVFF,TGTGCCAGCAGCCAAGATTTACACCCGATGTTGGTGTTTTTT
TRBJ2-7,TRBV9,-,TRBD2,CASSATSGRTNEQYF,TGTGCCAGCAGCGCCACTAGCGGGAGGACCAACGAGCAGTACTTC
TRBJ2-7,TRBV6-1,many,TRBD1,CASREGQGADEQYF,TGTGCCAGCAGGGAGGGACAGGGGGCCGACGAGCAGTACTTC
TRBJ1-6,TRBV4-3,few,-,CASSQDWETTNSPLHF,TGCGCCAGCAGCCAAGATTGGGAGACAACCAATTCACCCCTCCACTTT
TRBJ1-2,TRBV28,many,TRBD1,CASSVNRGNGYTF,TGTGCCAGCAGTGTTAACAGGGGTAATGGCTACACCTTC
TRBJ2-7,TRBV5-1,once,TRBD1,CASSLDRGRGEQYF,TGCGCCAGCAGCTTGGATAGGGGGCGAGGAGAGCAGTACTTC
TRBJ2-2,TRBV7-9,-,TRBD2,CASSWTIAGGPGELFF,TGTGCCAGCAGCTGGACAATAGCGGGGGGGCCCGGGGAGCTGTTTTTT
TRBJ2-6,TRBV7-9,-,-,CASSLMARGLMYEANVLTF,TGTGCCAGCAGCTTGATGGCCCGAGGACTGATGTATGAGGCCAACGTCCTGACTTTC
TRBJ2-5,TRBV7-8,-,-,CASSLNQGDETQYF,TGTGCCAGCAGCTTAAACCAGGGTGACGAGACCCAGTACTTC
TRBJ2-6,TRBV2,many,TRBD1,CASSATGGNVLTF,TGTGCCAGCAGTGCAACAGGGGGCAACGTCCTGACTTTC
TRBJ1-1,TRBV7-2,-,-,CASSLYSLNTEAFF,TGTGCCAGCAGCTTATATTCATTGAACACTGAAGCTTTCTTT
TRBJ2-3,TRBV7-3,-,-,CASSSGGGSTDTQYF,TGTGCCAGTTCTAGCGGAGGGGGGTCCACAGATACGCAGTATTTT
TRBJ2-2,TRBV9,-,TRBD1,CASSLSTGAGELFF,TGTGCCAGCAGCCTGTCTACAGGGGCCGGGGAGCTGTTTTTT